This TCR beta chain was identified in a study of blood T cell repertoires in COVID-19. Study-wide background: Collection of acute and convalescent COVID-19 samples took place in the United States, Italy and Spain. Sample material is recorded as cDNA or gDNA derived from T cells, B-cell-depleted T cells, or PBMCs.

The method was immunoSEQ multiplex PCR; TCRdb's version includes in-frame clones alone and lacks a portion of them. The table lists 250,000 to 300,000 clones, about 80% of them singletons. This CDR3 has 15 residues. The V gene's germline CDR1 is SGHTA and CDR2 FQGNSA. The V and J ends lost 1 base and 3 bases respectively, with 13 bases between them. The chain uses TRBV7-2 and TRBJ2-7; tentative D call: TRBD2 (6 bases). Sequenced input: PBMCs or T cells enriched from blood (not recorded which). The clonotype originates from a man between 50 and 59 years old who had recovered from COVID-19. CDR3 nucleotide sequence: TGTGCCAGCAGCTTAGGGGGGGTAGGAGTCTACGAGCAGTACTTC. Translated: CASSLGGVGVYEQYF.